These T cell receptor beta chains were read from a single sample in a study of T cell responses to AZD1222 COVID-19 vaccine. Libraries were prepared by immunoSEQ multiplex PCR; TCRdb keeps only in-frame clonotypes and omits some of them. The sample lists about 180,000 clones, 94% occurring once. The sample in question was peripheral blood, obtained 28 days after the second AZD1222 dose. The receptor set was obtained from an adult who received the AZD1222 COVID-19 vaccine. Each CDR3 is given with its conserved first and last residue. The D gene is left open where the match is weak. Rows give clone size only sometimes, using once, few, many, or a class for an expanded clone.

J: TRBJ2-5; length: 14; V: TRBV15; size: -; D: -; DNA: TGTGCCACCAGCATGCGTCGGGCCCAAGAGACCCAGTACTTC; CDR3: CATSMRRAQETQYF
J: TRBJ1-5; length: 16; V: TRBV10-1; size: -; D: -; DNA: TGCGCCAGCAGTGAGTCCGGACAGAACCGCGATCAGCCCCAGCATTTT; CDR3: CASSESGQNRDQPQHF
J: TRBJ2-3; length: 13; V: TRBV27; size: -; D: -; DNA: TGTGCCAGCAGTTTATCGTACACAGATACGCAGTATTTT; CDR3: CASSLSYTDTQYF
J: TRBJ1-5; length: 13; V: TRBV27; size: -; D: TRBD1; DNA: TGTGCCAGCAGCCGGGGACAGGAGCAGGCCCAGCATTTT; CDR3: CASSRGQEQAQHF
J: TRBJ1-1; length: 12; V: TRBV21-1; size: -; D: -; DNA: TGTGCCAGCAGATCCAAGGACACTGAAGCTTTCTTT; CDR3: CASRSKDTEAFF
J: TRBJ1-4; length: 13; V: TRBV6-5; size: -; D: -; DNA: TGTGCCAGCATTAGATCGGTCGGGGAAAAACTGTTTTTT; CDR3: CASIRSVGEKLFF
J: TRBJ1-2; length: 14; V: TRBV19; size: -; D: -; DNA: TGTGCCAGTAGTCCAAGTGTTGATAACTATGGCTACACCTTC; CDR3: CASSPSVDNYGYTF
J: TRBJ2-1; length: 15; V: TRBV2; size: -; D: TRBD2; DNA: TGTGCCAGCCTCCGGACTAGCGGGAGGGGGCCGGAGCAGTTCTTC; CDR3: CASLRTSGRGPEQFF
J: TRBJ1-6; length: 13; V: TRBV12-3/TRBV12-4; size: -; D: -; DNA: TGTGCCAGCAGTTTGATTGCGGATTCACCCCTCCACTTT; CDR3: CASSLIADSPLHF
J: TRBJ1-5; length: 15; V: TRBV7-9; size: -; D: -; DNA: TGTGCCAGCAGCTCAGGTCTATATAGCAATCAGCCCCAGCATTTT; CDR3: CASSSGLYSNQPQHF
J: TRBJ1-3; length: 12; V: TRBV12-3/TRBV12-4; size: -; D: -; DNA: TGTGCCAGCAGTCGCTCTGGAAACACCATATATTTT; CDR3: CASSRSGNTIYF
J: TRBJ2-2; length: 18; V: TRBV19; size: -; D: -; DNA: TGTGCCAGTAGTTCTCGCGGGGCCAGTCGTGGTGGAACCGGGGAGCTGTTTTTT; CDR3: CASSSRGASRGGTGELFF
J: TRBJ2-3; length: 14; V: TRBV28; size: -; D: TRBD2; DNA: TGTGCCAGCAGCGATAGCGGGACAAAAGATACGCAGTATTTT; CDR3: CASSDSGTKDTQYF
J: TRBJ1-1; length: 15; V: TRBV10-3; size: -; D: -; DNA: TGTGCCATCAGTGATTGGGGGGGCGAGAACACTGAAGCTTTCTTT; CDR3: CAISDWGGENTEAFF
J: TRBJ2-3; length: 14; V: TRBV5-1; size: -; D: -; DNA: TGCGCCAGCAGCTTCCACAGCGCCACAGATACGCAGTATTTT; CDR3: CASSFHSATDTQYF
J: TRBJ1-3; length: 15; V: TRBV4-1; size: -; D: -; DNA: TGCGCCAGCAGCCAGGACGGAGGCTCTGGAAACACCATATATTTT; CDR3: CASSQDGGSGNTIYF
J: TRBJ2-2; length: 15; V: TRBV4-3; size: once; D: -; DNA: TGCGCCAGCAGCCAGGTGACAGGGAACACCGGGGAGCTGTTTTTT; CDR3: CASSQVTGNTGELFF
J: TRBJ2-6; length: 17; V: TRBV5-1; size: -; D: -; DNA: TGCGCCAGCAGCTTGGGACAGTCTACTTATGGCGCCAACGTCCTGACTTTC; CDR3: CASSLGQSTYGANVLTF
J: TRBJ1-3; length: 14; V: TRBV11-1; size: -; D: -; DNA: TGTGCCAGCAGCCCCGGGACGTCTGGAAACACCATATATTTT; CDR3: CASSPGTSGNTIYF